This T cell receptor beta chain was identified in a study of OX40 agonist ivuxolimab in advanced cancers. Study as a whole: Patients with prior anti-PD-1, anti-PD-L1 or anti-CTLA-4 therapy were eligible; 40% to 45% had some. Partial responses occurred in Three dose-escalation patients, one with hepatocellular carcinoma and two with cutaneous melanoma. Study conclusions and caveats: Clonal expansion by week 6 occurred in CD4+ and CD8+ blood T cells (at 0.1 to 3.0 mg/kg). The mean number of expanded clones was higher in CD8+ T cells than in CD4+.

The assay was immunoSEQ multiplex PCR, and TCRdb's table has in-frame clones only and misses some. The sample has around 23,000 clones; around nine tenths are singletons. Comment on this clone: Its antigen is undetermined.

This CDR3 region has 13 residues. From germline, CDR1 is SGHTA and CDR2 FQGNSA. Trimming removed 1 base at V and 4 bases at J, with 5 bases between. The material was CD4+ or CD8+ T cells sorted from blood, obtained in a trial of the OX40 agonist ivuxolimab. This sequence was found in an adult with an advanced solid tumor such as melanoma, head and neck, liver or kidney cancer. The chain has TRBV7-2 and TRBJ2-1; the D is unclear. The chain's CDR3 is CASSLVLYNEQFF. CDR3 nucleotides: TGTGCCAGCAGCTTAGTCTTATACAATGAGCAGTTCTTC.